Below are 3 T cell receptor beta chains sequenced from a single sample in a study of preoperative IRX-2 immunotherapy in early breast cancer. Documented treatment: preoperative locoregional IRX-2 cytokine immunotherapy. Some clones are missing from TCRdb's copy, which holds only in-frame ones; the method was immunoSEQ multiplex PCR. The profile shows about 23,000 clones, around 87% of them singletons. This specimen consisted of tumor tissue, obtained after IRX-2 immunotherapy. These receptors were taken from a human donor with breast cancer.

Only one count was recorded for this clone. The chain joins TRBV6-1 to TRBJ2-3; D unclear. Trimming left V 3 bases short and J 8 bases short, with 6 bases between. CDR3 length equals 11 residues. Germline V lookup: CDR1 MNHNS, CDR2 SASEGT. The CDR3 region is CASSDRRTQYF. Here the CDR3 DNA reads TGTGCCAGCAGTGACAGGCGTACGCAGTATTTT.

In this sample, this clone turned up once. CDR3 protein: CASSRDRASGELFF. CDR3 coding DNA: TGTGCCAGCAGCCGGGACAGGGCCTCCGGGGAGCTGTTTTTT. The chain links TRBV6-4 to TRBJ2-2; 9 bases align to TRBD1. Germline V gene sequence: CDR1 MRHNA, CDR2 SNTAGT. This CDR3 is 14 amino acids long. The V and J ends lost 6 bases and 6 bases, in that order; junction bases with no gene match: 5.

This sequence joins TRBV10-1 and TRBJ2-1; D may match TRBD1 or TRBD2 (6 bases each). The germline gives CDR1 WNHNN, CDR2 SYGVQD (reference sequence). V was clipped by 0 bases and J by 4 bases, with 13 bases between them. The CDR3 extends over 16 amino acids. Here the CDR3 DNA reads TGCGCCAGCAGTGAGTCGAAGGGGGGCCCTTACAATGAGCAGTTCTTC. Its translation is CASSESKGGPYNEQFF.